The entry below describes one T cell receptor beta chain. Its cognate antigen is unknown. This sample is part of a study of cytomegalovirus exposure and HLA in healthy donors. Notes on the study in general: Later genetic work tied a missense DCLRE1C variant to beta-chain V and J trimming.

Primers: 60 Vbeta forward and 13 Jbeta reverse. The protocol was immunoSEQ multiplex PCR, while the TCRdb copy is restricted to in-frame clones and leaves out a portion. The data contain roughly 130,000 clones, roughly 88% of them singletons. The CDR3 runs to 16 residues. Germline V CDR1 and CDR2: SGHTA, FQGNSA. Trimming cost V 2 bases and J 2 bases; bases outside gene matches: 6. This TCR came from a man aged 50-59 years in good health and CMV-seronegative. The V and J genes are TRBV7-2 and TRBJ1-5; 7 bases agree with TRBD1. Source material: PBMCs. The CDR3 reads CASSLKGGAGNQPQHF. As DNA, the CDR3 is TGTGCCAGCAGCTTAAAAGGGGGCGCAGGCAATCAGCCCCAGCATTTT.